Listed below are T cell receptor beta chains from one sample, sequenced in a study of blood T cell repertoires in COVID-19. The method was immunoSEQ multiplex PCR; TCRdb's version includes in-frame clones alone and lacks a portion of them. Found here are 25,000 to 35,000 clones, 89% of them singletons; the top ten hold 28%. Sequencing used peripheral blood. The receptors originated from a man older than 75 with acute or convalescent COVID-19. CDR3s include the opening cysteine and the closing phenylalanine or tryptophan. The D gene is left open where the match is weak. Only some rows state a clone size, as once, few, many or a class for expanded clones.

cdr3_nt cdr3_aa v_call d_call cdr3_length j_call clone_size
TGTGCCAGCAGCTTCGGGGGGACAGGGAACGGAAACACCATATATTTT CASSFGGTGNGNTIYF TRBV7-8 TRBD1 16 TRBJ1-3 -
TGTGCCAGCGGAAGTGGTAGCGGGCGGACAGATACGCAGTATTTT CASGSGSGRTDTQYF TRBV9 TRBD2 15 TRBJ2-3 -
TGTGCCAGCAGCTTAGGTCTGGGGGGATCCACCGGGGAGCTGTTTTTT CASSLGLGGSTGELFF TRBV11-2 - 16 TRBJ2-2 -
TGTGCCAGCAGTTTAAGGGACAGGGGAAGTTCCATCTATGGCTACACCTTC CASSLRDRGSSIYGYTF TRBV27 TRBD1 17 TRBJ1-2 -
TGTGCCAGCAGCTTCGAGGAGCGAGGGACGCAGTATTTT CASSFEERGTQYF TRBV11-3 - 13 TRBJ2-3 -
TGTGCCAGCTCACCTGCGGAGGCCTACAATGAGCAGTTCTTC CASSPAEAYNEQFF TRBV18 - 14 TRBJ2-1 -
TGCGCCAGCAGCTTCCAGGGGCAGTACACTGAAGCTTTCTTT CASSFQGQYTEAFF TRBV5-1 - 14 TRBJ1-1 -
TGTGCCAGCAGCTGGAGGGAGGGGACAGATACGCAGTATTTT CASSWREGTDTQYF TRBV7-9 TRBD2 14 TRBJ2-3 -
TGTGCCAGCAGTGGAGGGCCATTCGGAGAAAAACTGTTTTTT CASSGGPFGEKLFF TRBV28 - 14 TRBJ1-4 -
TGTGCCAGCAGGAGAAGGGACAGGGATGCTGAAGCTTTCTTT CASRRRDRDAEAFF TRBV6-5 TRBD1 14 TRBJ1-1 -
TGTGCCAGCAGCGCGACCGGGACAGGGGGGACCCAGTACTTC CASSATGTGGTQYF TRBV7-2 TRBD1 14 TRBJ2-5 -
TGTGCCAGCAGCGACAGGGGGCTAGGCTACACCTTC CASSDRGLGYTF TRBV14 TRBD1 12 TRBJ1-2 -
TGTGCCAGCAGCCCACCGGGACAGGGGAGCTATGGCTACACCTTC CASSPPGQGSYGYTF TRBV7-9 TRBD1 15 TRBJ1-2 -
TGTGCCAGCAGCACGTGGACTAGCGGGGACACCGGGGAGCTGTTTTTT CASSTWTSGDTGELFF TRBV3-1/TRBV3-2 TRBD2 16 TRBJ2-2 -
TGTGCCAGCAGCGTAGTAGATTCGCCGAGCTCTAACTATGGCTACACCTTC CASSVVDSPSSNYGYTF TRBV9 - 17 TRBJ1-2 -
TGTGCCAGCAGTCCTCAGGGGGCCGGGCAGCCCCAGCATTTT CASSPQGAGQPQHF TRBV6-6 TRBD1 14 TRBJ1-5 -
TGCGCCAGCAGCCACGGGTCGGGAGAGGCCTACAATGAGCAGTTCTTC CASSHGSGEAYNEQFF TRBV4-1 - 16 TRBJ2-1 -
TGTGCCAGCAGCTTCCAAGACTTAATCTCTGGAAACACCATATATTTT CASSFQDLISGNTIYF TRBV11-2 - 16 TRBJ1-3 -
TGTGCCAGTAGTATTTGGACTAGCGATGCTGGCTACGAGCAGTACTTC CASSIWTSDAGYEQYF TRBV19 TRBD2 16 TRBJ2-7 once
TGTGCCAGCAGCCAAGGCATCCCACAGGGGCGACTCGATCTAGCGAACACTGAAGCTTTCTTT CASSQGIPQGRLDLANTEAFF TRBV14 TRBD1 21 TRBJ1-1 -
TGTGCCAGCAGTCCAGGGAAAACTGAAGCTTTCTTT CASSPGKTEAFF TRBV6-5 - 12 TRBJ1-1 -
TGTGCCAGCAGCCTCGGACAGGGTAGAGGCTACACCTTC CASSLGQGRGYTF TRBV7-2 TRBD1 13 TRBJ1-2 -
TGCGCCAGCAGCGTCCCAGCGGGAGGAGGGGCGGATACGCAGTATTTT CASSVPAGGGADTQYF TRBV5-1 TRBD2 16 TRBJ2-3 -
TGCGCCAGCAGCTTGCTAGGACAGGGGGCTAAGGCTTTCTTT CASSLLGQGAKAFF TRBV5-1 TRBD1 14 TRBJ1-1 -
TGTGCCATCAGTGAGTCGAGGAGGGCCGCGACTGATGAAGCTTTCTTT CAISESRRAATDEAFF TRBV10-3 - 16 TRBJ1-1 few
TGTGCCAGTAGTATAGTCCTTTCCGAATCTAGTGAGCAGTTCTTC CASSIVLSESSEQFF TRBV19 - 15 TRBJ2-1 -
TGCGCCAGCAGTTCAAACAGGGGGAACACTGAAGCTTTCTTT CASSSNRGNTEAFF TRBV5-1 TRBD1 14 TRBJ1-1 -
TGTGCCAGCAGCCCCCATAGGGGAGGGGGTGTCACTGAAGCTTTCTTT CASSPHRGGGVTEAFF TRBV3-1/TRBV3-2 - 16 TRBJ1-1 -
TGCAGTGCTAGTTTTCAGTTGAACACTGAAGCTTTCTTT CSASFQLNTEAFF TRBV20-1 - 13 TRBJ1-1 -
TGCGCCAGCAGCTTGGGGACAGGGGGCTTTGGCACTGAAGCTTTCTTT CASSLGTGGFGTEAFF TRBV5-1 TRBD1 16 TRBJ1-1 large
TGCGCCAGCAGCCTGGTTGCAGGGGCCCTAGACAATGAGCAGTTCTTC CASSLVAGALDNEQFF TRBV5-1 - 16 TRBJ2-1 -
TGTGCCAGCAGTGGCAGCGGTTCGGACTATGGCTACACCTTC CASSGSGSDYGYTF TRBV3-1/TRBV3-2 - 14 TRBJ1-2 -
TGTGCCAGCAGCTTACGGAGGGATCAGCCCCAGCATTTT CASSLRRDQPQHF TRBV7-2 - 13 TRBJ1-5 once
TGCGCCAGCACGATGGAGGGGGCCTTTGATACGCAGTATTTT CASTMEGAFDTQYF TRBV5-1 - 14 TRBJ2-3 -
TGTGCCAGCAGGACGGGGTACGAGCAGTACTTC CASRTGYEQYF TRBV6-5 - 11 TRBJ2-7 -
TGTGCCAGCAGTAAACAGGGGGTAGCAGGAAACACCATATATTTT CASSKQGVAGNTIYF TRBV6-5 TRBD1 15 TRBJ1-3 -
TGTGCCAGCAGCCAACAGACTAGCGGGACCACCGGGGAGCTGTTTTTT CASSQQTSGTTGELFF TRBV4-2 TRBD2 16 TRBJ2-2 -
TGTGCCAGTAGTTCTGAGGATTCACCCCTCCACTTT CASSSEDSPLHF TRBV19 - 12 TRBJ1-6 -
TGCGCCAGCACCCGGAGGGAGGGAGCTAACTATGGCTACACCTTC CASTRREGANYGYTF TRBV5-1 - 15 TRBJ1-2 -
TGCGCCAGCAGCTCCCGGGACACAAGATACGAGCAGTACTTC CASSSRDTRYEQYF TRBV5-1 - 14 TRBJ2-7 -
TGTGCCTGGAAGCAGGGGGCTGGAAACACCATATATTTT CAWKQGAGNTIYF TRBV30 TRBD1 13 TRBJ1-3 -
TGTGCCAGCAGCCCTCGGACAGGAGCAACTAATGAAAAACTGTTTTTT CASSPRTGATNEKLFF TRBV14 TRBD1 16 TRBJ1-4 few
TGCAGCGTTCACTCCAACAGATTCGAGCAGTACTTC CSVHSNRFEQYF TRBV29-1 - 12 TRBJ2-7 -
TGTGCCAGCAGCCTTTCGGTGACTAGCGGTACCTACGAGCAGTACTTC CASSLSVTSGTYEQYF TRBV7-9 TRBD2 16 TRBJ2-7 -
TGTGCCAGCAGGGCGAGATGGGACAGGGTGAGCCAAAACATTCAGTACTTC CASRARWDRVSQNIQYF TRBV5-6 TRBD1 17 TRBJ2-4 -
TGTGCCAGCAGCTTAGACGGCACTGGGAGTTCAGCTTTCTTT CASSLDGTGSSAFF TRBV7-2 - 14 TRBJ1-1 -
TGCGCCAGCAGTCCCTTCGGGGGGCGGGTCGGAGGGACTGAAGCTTTCTTT CASSPFGGRVGGTEAFF TRBV10-2 - 17 TRBJ1-1 -
TGCAGTGCTAGTGGACTCCAGAACACCGGGGAGCTGTTTTTT CSASGLQNTGELFF TRBV20-1 - 14 TRBJ2-2 -
TGTGCCAGCAGTGAAGCCCGGGGATGGCGCACAGATACGCAGTATTTT CASSEARGWRTDTQYF TRBV2 - 16 TRBJ2-3 -
TGCGCCAGCAGCTTGGGGCTAGCGGAGAACAATGAGCAGTTCTTC CASSLGLAENNEQFF TRBV5-1 TRBD2 15 TRBJ2-1 -
TGTGCCATCAGTCTGACAGGGAGCCAAGAGACCCAGTACTTC CAISLTGSQETQYF TRBV10-3 TRBD1 14 TRBJ2-5 -
TGTGCCAGCAGCATCCGGGAGGGTTCACCCCTCCACTTT CASSIREGSPLHF TRBV7-9 - 13 TRBJ1-6 few
TGTGCCAGCAGCTTCACAGGGGGCGGCGGTGAAGCTTTCTTT CASSFTGGGGEAFF TRBV5-6 TRBD1 14 TRBJ1-1 -
TGTGCCAGCAGCCCCTTCCCCGACAATGAGCAGTTCTTC CASSPFPDNEQFF TRBV7-9 - 13 TRBJ2-1 -
TGTGCCAGCAGCCCGGGGGTTGGCTCCTACAATGAGCAGTTCTTC CASSPGVGSYNEQFF TRBV5-5 - 15 TRBJ2-1 -
TGTGCCAGCAGTAGGTGGACTAGCGGGAGGACCACAGATACGCAGTATTTT CASSRWTSGRTTDTQYF TRBV2 TRBD2 17 TRBJ2-3 -
TGCAGTGCTAGTAACAAAGGCGGGGCTGGTGAAAAACTGTTTTTT CSASNKGGAGEKLFF TRBV20-1 - 15 TRBJ1-4 -
TGTGCCAGCAGTTCCGGCACGACCAGGGAAGGAAACACCATATATTTT CASSSGTTREGNTIYF TRBV6-5 - 16 TRBJ1-3 -
TGTGCCAGCAGGTCCGGGACAGGGGGCCTTGCTGAAAAAGCTTTCTTT CASRSGTGGLAEKAFF TRBV11-3 TRBD1 16 TRBJ1-1 -
TGCGCCAGCAGCTTGGGCTTAGGGGATTCTGGAAACACCATATATTTT CASSLGLGDSGNTIYF TRBV5-1 - 16 TRBJ1-3 -